What follows are 10 T cell receptor beta chains derived from one specimen sequenced in a study of vaccination and CD4 T cells after COVID-19 (dated by TCRdb to the early 2020s). The method behind the library was PCR. This sample was sequenced with an Illumina iSeq 100. At the Johns Hopkins FTIC core, DNA from the cultured CD4+ T cells underwent TCR sequencing with the Oncomine TCR Beta short-read assay. Starting from the raw public reads, TCRdb applied fastp trimming at Q25, assembled clones with MiXCR and retained in-frame beta chains. Each CDR3 protein gets just one entry, which takes the most common genes and DNA from the rows behind it. In this sample the table shows 10,000 to 15,000 distinct CDR3 sequences, 50% of which occur a single time. Together, the top ten hold approximately 30% of the sample. Their recognized antigens are unknown. According to the study, the label for this sample's treatment or condition signals: approximately 11-day PBMC culture with coronavirus spike peptide pools or control peptides (ViraFEST assay).

The specimen sequenced was CD4+ T cells from blood, cultured in vitro. Receptors were obtained from a human donor who had recovered from COVID-19.

Only a few counts were recorded for this clonotype. J is TRBJ2-3 and V is TRBV9; D gene ambiguous. Trimming pared 1 base from V and 3 bases from J, leaving 12 bases between. Germline V gene sequence: CDR1 SGDLS, CDR2 YYNGEE. The CDR3 loop spans 15 amino acids. The CDR3 here is CASSVLGHGTDTQYF. In DNA form, the CDR3 reads TGTGCCAGCAGCGTATTGGGCCACGGTACAGATACGCAGTATTTT.

The chain carries TRBV24-1 and TRBJ1-5, with a weak D call TRBD1 (5 bases). Germline V gene sequence: CDR1 KGHDR, CDR2 SFDVKD. V lost 9 bases and J lost 9, with 17 bases in between. The CDR3 spans 13 residues. CDR3 protein: CATPRDPLWPQHF. The CDR3, as DNA: TGTGCCACCCCTCGGGACCCACTTTGGCCCCAGCATTTT.

To note about this clonotype: A read error may account for a junction end that differs from germline. This chain connects TRBV6-4 to TRBJ2-5, with TRBD1 as a possible D gene (6 bases). The germline CDR1 and CDR2 sequences are MRHNA and SNTAGT. CDR3 size: 14 residues. This CDR3 reads CASSPRTEKETQYF. In DNA form, the CDR3 reads TGTGCCAGCAGCCCGAGGACAGAAAAAGAGACCCAGTATTTC.

The chain joins TRBV12-3 or TRBV12-4 to TRBJ2-1, with 12 bases lining up with TRBD2. This CDR3 has 14 residues. V lost 6 bases to trimming and J lost 6 bases; unmatched junction nucleotides: 3. Written as DNA, the CDR3 is TGTGCCAGCAGGCCGACTAGCGGGAGCAATGAGCAGTTCTTC. This encodes CASRPTSGSNEQFF.

This clonotype was observed a few times. V gene TRBV10-3 combines with J gene TRBJ2-5, with 10 bases fitting TRBD2. The CDR3 runs to 13 residues. With V trimmed by 7 bases and J by 5 bases, 4 bases remained unmatched. Germline lookup yields CDR1 ENHRY and CDR2 SYGVKD. The DNA for the CDR3 is TGTGCCATCAAAAGCGGGGGGGCGGAGACCCAGTACTTC. It translates to CAIKSGGAETQYF.

V usage is TRBV10-3 and J usage is TRBJ2-7; D gene unclear. This CDR3 region has 15 residues. Germline CDR1 ENHRY, CDR2 SYGVKD. With 2 bases removed from V and 6 bases from J, the gap between germline ends came to 17 bases. The CDR3 DNA follows: TGTGCCATCAGTGAGGACATCCTATTGTTCGCCGAGCAGTACTTC. Amino acid sequence: CAISEDILLFAEQYF.

The chain links TRBV12-3 or TRBV12-4 to TRBJ2-7; D is perhaps TRBD2 (6 bases). This CDR3 has 14 residues. The V gene lost 6 bases and the J gene lost 1 base, with 13 bases spanning the gap. The CDR3 DNA reads TGTGCCAGCAGCAGGGCAGGGAGGTCCTACGAGCAGTACTTC. Its protein product is CASSRAGRSYEQYF.

V gene TRBV24-1 combines with J gene TRBJ2-3; 15 positions match TRBD2. Germline trimming cut 2 bases from V and 6 bases from J; bases unmatched to any gene: 5. This CDR3 contains 17 residues. The germline gives CDR1 KGHDR, CDR2 SFDVKD. CDR3 bases: TGTGCCACCAGTGATTCCGGACTAGCGGGGGGGCTGGATACGCAGTATTTT. Its protein is CATSDSGLAGGLDTQYF.

This clonotype was detected only once. The V and J genes are TRBV30 and TRBJ1-1; 7 positions match TRBD1. Germline V gene sequence: CDR1 GTSNPN, CDR2 SVGIG (reference sequence). This CDR3 region has 14 residues. V was pared by 3 bases and J by 0 bases, with 4 bases of the junction left unmatched. CDR3 in amino acids: CAWRRGTVNTEAFF. The CDR3 coding sequence is TGTGCCTGGAGACGCGGGACAGTGAACACTGAAGCTTTCTTT.

The gene calls are TRBV2 and TRBJ2-2; D might be TRBD2 (6 bases). The CDR3 is made up of 14 amino acids. With 7 bases removed from V and 0 bases from J, the gap between germline ends came to 9 bases. CDR1 is SNHLY, CDR2 FYNNEI, per germline. CDR3 amino acids: CASNRDSNTGELFF. The CDR3 coding sequence is TGTGCCAGCAACCGGGACTCGAACACCGGGGAGCTGTTTTTT.